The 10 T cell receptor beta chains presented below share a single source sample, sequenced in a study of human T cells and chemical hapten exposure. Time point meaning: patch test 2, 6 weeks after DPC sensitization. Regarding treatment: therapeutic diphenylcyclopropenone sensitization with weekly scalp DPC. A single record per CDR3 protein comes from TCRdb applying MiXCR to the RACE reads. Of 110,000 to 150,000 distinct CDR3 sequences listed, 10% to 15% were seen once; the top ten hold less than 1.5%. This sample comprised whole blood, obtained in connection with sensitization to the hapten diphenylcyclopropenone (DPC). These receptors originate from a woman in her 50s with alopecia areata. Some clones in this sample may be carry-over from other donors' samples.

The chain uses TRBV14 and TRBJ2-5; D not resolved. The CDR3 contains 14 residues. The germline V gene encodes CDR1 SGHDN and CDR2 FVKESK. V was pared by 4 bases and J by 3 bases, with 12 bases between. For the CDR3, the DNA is TGTGCCAGCAGCCTCGGCCAGACCAAAGAGACCCAGTACTTC. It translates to CASSLGQTKETQYF.

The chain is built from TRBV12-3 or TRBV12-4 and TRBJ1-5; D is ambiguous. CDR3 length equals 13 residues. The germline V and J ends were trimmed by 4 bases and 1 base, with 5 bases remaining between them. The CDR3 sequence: CASSYNSNQPQHF. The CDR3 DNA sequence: TGTGCCAGCAGTTATAACAGCAATCAGCCCCAGCATTTT.

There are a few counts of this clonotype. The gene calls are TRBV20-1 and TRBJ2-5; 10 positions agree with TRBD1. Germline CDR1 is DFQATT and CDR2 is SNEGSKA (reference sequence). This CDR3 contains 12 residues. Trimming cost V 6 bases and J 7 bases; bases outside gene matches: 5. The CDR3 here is CSAFRDRGTQYF. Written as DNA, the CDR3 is TGCAGTGCCTTCCGGGACAGGGGGACCCAGTACTTC.

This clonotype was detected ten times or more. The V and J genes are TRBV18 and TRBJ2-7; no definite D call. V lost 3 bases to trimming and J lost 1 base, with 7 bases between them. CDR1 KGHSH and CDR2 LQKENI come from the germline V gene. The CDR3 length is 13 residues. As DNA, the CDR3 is TGTGCCAGCTCACCCACCACTTCCTACGAGCAGTACTTC. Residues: CASSPTTSYEQYF.

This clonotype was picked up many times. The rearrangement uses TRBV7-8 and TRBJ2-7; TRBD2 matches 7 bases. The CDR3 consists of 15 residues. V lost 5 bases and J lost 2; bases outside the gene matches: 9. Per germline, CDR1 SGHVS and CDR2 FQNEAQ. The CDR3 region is CASSPSSGETYEQYF. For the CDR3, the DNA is TGTGCCAGCAGCCCCTCTAGCGGCGAAACCTACGAGCAGTACTTC.

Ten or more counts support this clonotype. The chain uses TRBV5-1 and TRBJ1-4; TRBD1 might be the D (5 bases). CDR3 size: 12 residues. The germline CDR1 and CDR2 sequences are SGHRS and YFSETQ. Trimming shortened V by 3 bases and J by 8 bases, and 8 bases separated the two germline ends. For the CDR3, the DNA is TGCGCCAGCAGCTCCGAGGGGGAAAAACTGTTTTTT. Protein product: CASSSEGEKLFF.

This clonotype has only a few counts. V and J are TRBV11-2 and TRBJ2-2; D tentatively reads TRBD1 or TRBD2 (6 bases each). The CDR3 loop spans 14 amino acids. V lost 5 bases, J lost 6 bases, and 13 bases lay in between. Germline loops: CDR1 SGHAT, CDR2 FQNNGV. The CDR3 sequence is CASSLTEGAGELFF. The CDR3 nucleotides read TGTGCCAGCAGCCTGACGGAGGGGGCCGGGGAGCTGTTTTTT.

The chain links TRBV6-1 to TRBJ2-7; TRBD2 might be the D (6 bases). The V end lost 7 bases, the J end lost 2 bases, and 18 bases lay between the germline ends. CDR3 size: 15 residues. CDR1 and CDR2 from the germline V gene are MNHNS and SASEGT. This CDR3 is CASKPGGYGTYEQYF. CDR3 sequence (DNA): TGTGCCAGCAAACCCGGAGGGTACGGGACCTACGAGCAGTACTTC.

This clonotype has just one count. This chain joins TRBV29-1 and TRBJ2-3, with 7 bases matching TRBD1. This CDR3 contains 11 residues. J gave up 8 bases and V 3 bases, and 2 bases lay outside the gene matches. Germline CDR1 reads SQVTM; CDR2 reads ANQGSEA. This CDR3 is CSVDPGGTQYF. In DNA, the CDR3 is TGCAGCGTTGACCCAGGGGGTACGCAGTATTTT.

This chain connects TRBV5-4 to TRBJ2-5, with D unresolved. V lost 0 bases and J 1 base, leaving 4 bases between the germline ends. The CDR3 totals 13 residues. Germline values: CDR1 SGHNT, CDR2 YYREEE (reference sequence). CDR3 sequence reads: CASSLEIQETQYF. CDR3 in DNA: TGTGCCAGCAGCTTGGAAATCCAAGAGACCCAGTACTTC.